This T cell receptor (beta chain) emerged from a study of blood T cell repertoires in COVID-19. Turning to the study itself: Cohort 3 donors were reported recovered after two negative PCRs, clearance, or symptom resolution. Samples of COVID-19 (acute and convalescent) were obtained from the United States, Italy and Spain.

Losses at the gene ends were 4 bases for V and 5 bases for J; bases not matched to a gene: 15. Germline V CDR1 and CDR2: SGHVS, FNYEAQ. CDR3 length: 18 residues. In assigning cohorts, the study relied on participant-reported clinical history. Generated by immunoSEQ multiplex PCR, the TCRdb table keeps only in-frame clones and is missing some. The sample has approximately 240,000 clones; less than 90% are singletons. This chain joins TRBV7-6 and TRBJ2-5; 11 bases match TRBD2. This sequence originates from a woman aged 45-59 years in a cohort exposed to, infected with or recovered from COVID-19 (not recorded which). The sequencing sample was made of PBMCs or T cells enriched from blood (not recorded which). DNA for the CDR3: TGTGCCAGCAGCTCCGAACTAGCGGGGGTGAGCGGGTGGGAGACCCAGTACTTC. Encoded protein: CASSSELAGVSGWETQYF.